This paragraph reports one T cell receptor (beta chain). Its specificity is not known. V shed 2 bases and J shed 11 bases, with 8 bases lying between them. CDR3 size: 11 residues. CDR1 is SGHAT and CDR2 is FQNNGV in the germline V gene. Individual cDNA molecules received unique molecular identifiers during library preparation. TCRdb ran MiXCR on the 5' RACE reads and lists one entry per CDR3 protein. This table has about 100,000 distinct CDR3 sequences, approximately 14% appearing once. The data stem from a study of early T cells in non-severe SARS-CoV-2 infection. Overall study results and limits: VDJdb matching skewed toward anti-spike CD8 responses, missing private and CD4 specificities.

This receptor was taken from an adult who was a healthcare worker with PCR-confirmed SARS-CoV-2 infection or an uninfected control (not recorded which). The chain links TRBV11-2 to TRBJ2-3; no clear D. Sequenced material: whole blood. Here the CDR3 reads CASSLRRRQYF. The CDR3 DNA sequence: TGTGCCAGCAGCTTAAGGAGACGGCAGTATTTT.